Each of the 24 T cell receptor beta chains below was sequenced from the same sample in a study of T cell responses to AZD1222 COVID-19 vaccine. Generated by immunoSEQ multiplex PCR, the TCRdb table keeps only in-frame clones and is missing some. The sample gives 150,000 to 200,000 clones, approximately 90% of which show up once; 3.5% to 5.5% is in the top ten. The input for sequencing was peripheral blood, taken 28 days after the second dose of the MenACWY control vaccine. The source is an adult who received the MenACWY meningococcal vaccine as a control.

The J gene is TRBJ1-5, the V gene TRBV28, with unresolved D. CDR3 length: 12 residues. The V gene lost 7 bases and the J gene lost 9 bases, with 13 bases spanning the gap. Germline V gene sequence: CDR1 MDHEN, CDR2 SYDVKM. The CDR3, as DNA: TGTGCCAGCACCTCTCTGGAGGGGCCCCAGCATTTT. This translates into CASTSLEGPQHF.

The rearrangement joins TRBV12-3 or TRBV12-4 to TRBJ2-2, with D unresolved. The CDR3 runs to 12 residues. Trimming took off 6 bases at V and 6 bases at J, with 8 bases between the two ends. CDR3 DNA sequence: TGTGCCAGCAGCCTCCGGCCCGGGGAGCTGTTTTTT. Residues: CASSLRPGELFF.

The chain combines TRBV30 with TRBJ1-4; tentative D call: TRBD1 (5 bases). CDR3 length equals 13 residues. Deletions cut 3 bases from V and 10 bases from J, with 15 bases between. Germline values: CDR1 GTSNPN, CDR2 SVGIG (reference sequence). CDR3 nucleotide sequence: TGTGCCTGGAGGGAGACGGGGGTTGGAAAACTGTTTTTT. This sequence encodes CAWRETGVGKLFF.

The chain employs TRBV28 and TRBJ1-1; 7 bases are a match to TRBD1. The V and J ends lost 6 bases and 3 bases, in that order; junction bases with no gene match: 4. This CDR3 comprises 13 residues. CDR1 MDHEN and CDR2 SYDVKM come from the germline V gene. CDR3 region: CASRGQEYTEAFF. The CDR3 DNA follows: TGTGCCAGCAGAGGACAGGAGTACACTGAAGCTTTCTTT.

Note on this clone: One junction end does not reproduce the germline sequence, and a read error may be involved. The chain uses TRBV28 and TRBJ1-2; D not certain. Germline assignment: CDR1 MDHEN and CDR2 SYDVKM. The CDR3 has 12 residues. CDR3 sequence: CASSSPGLVILF. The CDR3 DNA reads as TGTGCCAGCAGTTCTCCGGGCCTAGTTATCCTCTTC.

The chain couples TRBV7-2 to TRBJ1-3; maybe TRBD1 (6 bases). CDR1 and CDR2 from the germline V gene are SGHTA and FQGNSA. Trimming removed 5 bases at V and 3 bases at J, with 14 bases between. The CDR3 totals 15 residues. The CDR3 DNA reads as TGTGCCAGCAGCATGCAGGGGACGGTTGGAAACACCATATATTTT. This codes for CASSMQGTVGNTIYF.

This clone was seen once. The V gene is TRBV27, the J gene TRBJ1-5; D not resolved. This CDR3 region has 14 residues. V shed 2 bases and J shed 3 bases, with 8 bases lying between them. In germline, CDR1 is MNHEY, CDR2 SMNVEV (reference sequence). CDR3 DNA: TGTGCCAGCAGTTTAAGGAGGGCCAATCAGCCCCAGCATTTT. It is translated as CASSLRRANQPQHF.

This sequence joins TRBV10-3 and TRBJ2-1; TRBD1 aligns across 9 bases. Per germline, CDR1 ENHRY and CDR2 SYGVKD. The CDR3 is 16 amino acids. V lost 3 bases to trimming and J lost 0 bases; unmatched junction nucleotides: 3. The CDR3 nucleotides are TGTGCCATCAGTGACCCGACAGGGGGCTCCTACAATGAGCAGTTCTTC. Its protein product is CAISDPTGGSYNEQFF.

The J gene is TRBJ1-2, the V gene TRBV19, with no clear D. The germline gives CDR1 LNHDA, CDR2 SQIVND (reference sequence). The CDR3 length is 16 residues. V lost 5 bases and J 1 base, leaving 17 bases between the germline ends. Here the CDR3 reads CASSPLTRDLNYGYTF. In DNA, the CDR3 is TGTGCCAGTAGTCCTCTAACCAGAGACCTTAACTATGGCTACACCTTC. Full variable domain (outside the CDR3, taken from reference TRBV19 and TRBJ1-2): DGGITQSPKYLFRKEGQNVTLSCEQNLNHDAMYWYRQDPGQGLRLIYYSQIVNDFQKGDIAEGYSVSREKKESFPLTVTSAQKNPTAFYLCASSPLTRDLNYGYTFGSGTRLTVV.

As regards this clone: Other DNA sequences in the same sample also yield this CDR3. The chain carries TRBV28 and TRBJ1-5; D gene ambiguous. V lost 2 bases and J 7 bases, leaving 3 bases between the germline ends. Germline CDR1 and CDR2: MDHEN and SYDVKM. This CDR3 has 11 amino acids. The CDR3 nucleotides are TGTGCCAGCAGTTTAGAACAGCCCCAGCATTTT. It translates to CASSLEQPQHF.

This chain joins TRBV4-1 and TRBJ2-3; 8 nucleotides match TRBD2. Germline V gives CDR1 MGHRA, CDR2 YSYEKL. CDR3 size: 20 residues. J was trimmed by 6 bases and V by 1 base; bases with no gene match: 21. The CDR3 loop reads CASSQVWATLGAGGLDTQYF. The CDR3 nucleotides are TGCGCCAGCAGCCAAGTTTGGGCGACCCTTGGGGCGGGAGGTCTGGATACGCAGTATTTT.

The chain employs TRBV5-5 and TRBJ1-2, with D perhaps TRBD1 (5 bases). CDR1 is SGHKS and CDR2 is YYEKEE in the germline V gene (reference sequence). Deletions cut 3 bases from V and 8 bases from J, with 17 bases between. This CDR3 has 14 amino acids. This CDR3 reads CASSWPGMRGGYTF. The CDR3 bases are TGTGCCAGCAGCTGGCCGGGGATGAGGGGCGGCTACACCTTC.

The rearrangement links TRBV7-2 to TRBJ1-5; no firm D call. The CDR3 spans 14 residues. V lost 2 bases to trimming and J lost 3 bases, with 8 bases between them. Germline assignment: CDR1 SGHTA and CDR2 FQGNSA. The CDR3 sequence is CASSLLAPNQPQHF. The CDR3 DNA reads TGTGCCAGCAGCTTATTGGCCCCCAATCAGCCCCAGCATTTT.

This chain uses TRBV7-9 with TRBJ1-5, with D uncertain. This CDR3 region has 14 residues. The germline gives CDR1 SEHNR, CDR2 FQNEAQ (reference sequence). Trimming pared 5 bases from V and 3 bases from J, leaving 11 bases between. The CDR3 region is CASSPERVNQPQHF. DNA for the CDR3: TGTGCCAGCAGCCCCGAGAGGGTCAATCAGCCCCAGCATTTT. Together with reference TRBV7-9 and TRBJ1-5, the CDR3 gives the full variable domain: DTGVSQNPRHKITKRGQNVTFRCDPISEHNRLYWYRQTLGQGPEFLTYFQNEAQLEKSRLLSDRFSAERPKGSFSTLEIQRTEQGDSAMYLCASSPERVNQPQHFGDGTRLSIL.

The CDR3 loop is CAIRSTTGGEAFF. CDR3 in DNA: TGTGCCATCAGATCTACTACAGGGGGGGAAGCTTTCTTT. J is TRBJ1-1 and V is TRBV10-3; 8 bases map to TRBD1. Germline lookup yields CDR1 ENHRY and CDR2 SYGVKD. The V segment lost 6 bases and the J segment 8 bases; nucleotides outside the gene matches: 8. The CDR3 extends over 13 amino acids.

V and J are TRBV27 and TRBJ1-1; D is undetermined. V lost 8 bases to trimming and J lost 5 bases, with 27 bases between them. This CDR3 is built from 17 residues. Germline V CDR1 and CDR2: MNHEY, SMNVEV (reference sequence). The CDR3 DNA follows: TGTGCCAGCCCCCGTCAAGGTGATAGGGAGAAGTGTACTGAAGCTTTCTTT. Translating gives CASPRQGDREKCTEAFF.

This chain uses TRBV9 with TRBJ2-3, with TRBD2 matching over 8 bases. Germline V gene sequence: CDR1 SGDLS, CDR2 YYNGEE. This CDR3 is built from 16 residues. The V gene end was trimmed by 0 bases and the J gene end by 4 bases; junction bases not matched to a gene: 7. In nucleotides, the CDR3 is TGTGCCAGCAGCGTAGGAGCGGGAGCGAGTGCAGATACGCAGTATTTT. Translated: CASSVGAGASADTQYF.

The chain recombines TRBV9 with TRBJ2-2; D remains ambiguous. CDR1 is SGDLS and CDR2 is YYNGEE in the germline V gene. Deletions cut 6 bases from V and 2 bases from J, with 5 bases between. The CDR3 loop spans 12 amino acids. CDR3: CASTLNTGELFF. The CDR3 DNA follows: TGTGCCAGCACCCTAAACACCGGGGAGCTGTTTTTT.

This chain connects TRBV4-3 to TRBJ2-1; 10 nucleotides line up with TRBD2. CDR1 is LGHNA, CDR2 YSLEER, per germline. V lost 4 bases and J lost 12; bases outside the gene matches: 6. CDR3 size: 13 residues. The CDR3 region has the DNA TGCGCCAGCAGCCCCGGAGCGGGGGGGATGCAGTTCTTC. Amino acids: CASSPGAGGMQFF.

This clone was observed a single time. Here the CDR3 DNA reads TGTGCCAGCAGCATAAGACAGTCGTATCGCGAAAAACTGTTTTTT. Its protein is CASSIRQSYREKLFF. This rearrangement joins TRBV5-6 to TRBJ1-4; maybe TRBD1 (5 bases). The V gene lost 4 bases and the J gene lost 8 bases, with 18 bases spanning the gap. Germline V CDR1 and CDR2: SGHDT, YYEEEE. CDR3 length: 15 residues.

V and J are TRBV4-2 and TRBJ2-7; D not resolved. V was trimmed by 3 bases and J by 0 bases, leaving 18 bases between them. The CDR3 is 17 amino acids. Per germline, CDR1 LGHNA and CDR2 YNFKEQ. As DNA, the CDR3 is TGTGCCAGCAGCCAGGGAACACTACGGTGGAACTCCTACGAGCAGTACTTC. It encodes CASSQGTLRWNSYEQYF.

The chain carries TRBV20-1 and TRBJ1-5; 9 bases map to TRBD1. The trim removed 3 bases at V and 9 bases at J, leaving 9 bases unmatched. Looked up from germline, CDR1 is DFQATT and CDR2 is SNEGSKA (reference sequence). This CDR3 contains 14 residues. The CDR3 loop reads CSASADRGGGPQHF. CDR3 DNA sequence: TGCAGTGCTAGTGCTGACAGGGGGGGAGGGCCCCAGCATTTT.

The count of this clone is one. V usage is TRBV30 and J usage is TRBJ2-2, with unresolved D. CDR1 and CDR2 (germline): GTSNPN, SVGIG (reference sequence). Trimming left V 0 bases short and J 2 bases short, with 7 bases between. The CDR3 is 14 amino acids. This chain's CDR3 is CAWSVIRNTGELFF. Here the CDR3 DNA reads TGTGCCTGGAGTGTAATTCGAAACACCGGGGAGCTGTTTTTT.

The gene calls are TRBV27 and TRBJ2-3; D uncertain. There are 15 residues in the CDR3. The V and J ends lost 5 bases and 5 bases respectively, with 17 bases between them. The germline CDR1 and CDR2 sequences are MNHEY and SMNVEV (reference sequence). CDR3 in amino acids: CASSPTLRSGDTQYF. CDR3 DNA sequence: TGTGCCAGCAGTCCTACCCTCCGGTCCGGAGATACGCAGTATTTT.